The sequence of this T cell receptor beta chain was determined in a study of vaccination and CD4 T cells after COVID-19. Turning to the study itself: Post-vaccination specimens were collected at a median of about 68 days following dose two (range 14 to 241).

At the Johns Hopkins FTIC core, DNA taken from cultured CD4+ T cells was sequenced by way of the Oncomine TCR Beta short-read assay. One entry per CDR3 protein results from TCRdb running MiXCR on the PCR reads. The data show about 20,000 distinct CDR3 sequences, with just under 55% seen just once and approximately 16% held by the top ten. Findings and caveats of the study: A nonsignificant median increase from about 22 to 38 SARS-CoV-2-reactive clonotypes was observed. Within the convalescent patients, spike mono-reactivity was found in 304 of 307 vaccine-specific clones.

Germline values: CDR1 SEHNR, CDR2 FQNEAQ (reference sequence). The V gene lost 4 bases and the J gene lost 1 base, with 13 bases spanning the gap. This CDR3 comprises 15 residues. Treatment noted: roughly 10-day PBMC culture with coronavirus spike peptide pools or control peptides (ViraFEST assay). This clonotype was observed a single time. What it binds is unknown. This clonotype was sampled from a human donor who had recovered from COVID-19. The specimen was CD4+ T cells from blood, cultured in vitro. V gene TRBV7-9 combines with J gene TRBJ2-5; a weak D match, TRBD1 (5 bases). CDR3 nucleotide sequence: TGTGCCAGCAGCTCGGCAGGGCCATTCCAAGAGACCCAGTACTTC. It is translated as CASSSAGPFQETQYF.